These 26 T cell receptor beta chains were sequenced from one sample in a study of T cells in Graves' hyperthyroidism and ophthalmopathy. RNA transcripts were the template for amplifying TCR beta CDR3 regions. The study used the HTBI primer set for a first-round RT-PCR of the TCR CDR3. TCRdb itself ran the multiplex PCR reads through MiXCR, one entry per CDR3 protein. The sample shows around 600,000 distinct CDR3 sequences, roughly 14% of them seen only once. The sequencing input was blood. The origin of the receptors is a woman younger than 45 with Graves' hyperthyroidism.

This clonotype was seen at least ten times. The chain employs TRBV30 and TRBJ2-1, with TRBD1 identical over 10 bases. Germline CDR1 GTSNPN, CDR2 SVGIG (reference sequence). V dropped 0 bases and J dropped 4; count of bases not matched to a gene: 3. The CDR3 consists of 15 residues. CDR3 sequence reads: CAWSVGDRGYNEQFF. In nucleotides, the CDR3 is TGTGCCTGGAGTGTAGGGGACAGGGGATACAATGAGCAGTTCTTC. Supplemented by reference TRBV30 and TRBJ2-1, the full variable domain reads SQTIHQWPATLVQPVGSPLSLECTVEGTSNPNLYWYRQAAGRGLQLLFYSVGIGQISSEVPQNLSASRPQDRQFILSSKKLLLSDSGFYLCAWSVGDRGYNEQFFGPGTRLTVL.

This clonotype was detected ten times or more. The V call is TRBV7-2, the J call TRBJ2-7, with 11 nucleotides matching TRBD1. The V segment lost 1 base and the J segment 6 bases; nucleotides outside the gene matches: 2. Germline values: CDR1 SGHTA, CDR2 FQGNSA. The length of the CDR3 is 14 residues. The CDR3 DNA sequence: TGTGCCAGCAGCTTAGGGACAGGGGGCTTCGAGCAGTACTTC. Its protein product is CASSLGTGGFEQYF. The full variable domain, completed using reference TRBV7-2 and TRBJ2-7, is GAGVSQSPSNKVTEKGKDVELRCDPISGHTALYWYRQSLGQGLEFLIYFQGNSAPDKSGLPSDRFSAERTGGSVSTLTIQRTQQEDSAVYLCASSLGTGGFEQYFGPGTRLTVT.

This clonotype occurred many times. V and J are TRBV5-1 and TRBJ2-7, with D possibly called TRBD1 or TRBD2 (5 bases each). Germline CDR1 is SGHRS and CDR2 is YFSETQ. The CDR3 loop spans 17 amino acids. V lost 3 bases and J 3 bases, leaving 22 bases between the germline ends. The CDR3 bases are TGCGCCAGCAGCTGGGGGACGGCCTCACCGGAAGGCTACGAGCAGTACTTC. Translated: CASSWGTASPEGYEQYF.

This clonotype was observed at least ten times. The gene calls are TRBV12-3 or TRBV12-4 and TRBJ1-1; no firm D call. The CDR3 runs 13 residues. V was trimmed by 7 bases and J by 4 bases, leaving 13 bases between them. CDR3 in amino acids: CASNTKLVTEAFF. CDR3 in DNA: TGTGCCAGCAACACAAAGTTGGTCACTGAAGCTTTCTTT.

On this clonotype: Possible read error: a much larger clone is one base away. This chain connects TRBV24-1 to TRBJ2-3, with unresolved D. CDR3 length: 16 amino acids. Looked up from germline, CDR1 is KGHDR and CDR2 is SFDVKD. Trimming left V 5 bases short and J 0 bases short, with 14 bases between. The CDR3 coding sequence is TGTGCCACCAGTGCCCCAACGGGTGGGAGCACAGATACGCAGTATTTT. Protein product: CATSAPTGGSTDTQYF.

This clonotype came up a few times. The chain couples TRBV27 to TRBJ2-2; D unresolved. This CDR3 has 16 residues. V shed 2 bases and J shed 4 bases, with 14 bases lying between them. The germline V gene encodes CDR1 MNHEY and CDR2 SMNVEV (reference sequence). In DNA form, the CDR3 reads TGTGCCAGCAGTTTAAGGGCCAGCTCGCCCACCGGGGAGCTGTTTTTT. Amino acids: CASSLRASSPTGELFF.

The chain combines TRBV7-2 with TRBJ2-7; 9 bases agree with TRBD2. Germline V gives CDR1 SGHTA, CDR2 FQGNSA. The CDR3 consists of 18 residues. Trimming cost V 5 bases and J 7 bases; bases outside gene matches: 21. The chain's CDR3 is CASSPRPSGKRKTGEQYF. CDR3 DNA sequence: TGTGCCAGCAGCCCCCGTCCTAGCGGGAAACGGAAAACGGGGGAGCAGTACTTC. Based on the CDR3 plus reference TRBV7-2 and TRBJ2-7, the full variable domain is GAGVSQSPSNKVTEKGKDVELRCDPISGHTALYWYRQSLGQGLEFLIYFQGNSAPDKSGLPSDRFSAERTGGSVSTLTIQRTQQEDSAVYLCASSPRPSGKRKTGEQYFGPGTRLTVT.

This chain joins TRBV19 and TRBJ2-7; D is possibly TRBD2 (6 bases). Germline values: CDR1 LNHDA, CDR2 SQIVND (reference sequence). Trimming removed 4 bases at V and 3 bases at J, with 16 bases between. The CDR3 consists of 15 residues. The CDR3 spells CASSTRAGGHYEQYF. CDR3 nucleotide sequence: TGTGCCAGTAGTACAAGAGCGGGCGGGCACTACGAGCAGTACTTC.

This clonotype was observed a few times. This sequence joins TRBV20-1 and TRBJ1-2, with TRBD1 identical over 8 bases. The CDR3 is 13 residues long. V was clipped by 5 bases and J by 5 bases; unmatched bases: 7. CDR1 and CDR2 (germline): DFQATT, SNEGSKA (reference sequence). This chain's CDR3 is CSAATGGVYGYTF. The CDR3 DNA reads TGCAGTGCTGCTACAGGGGGAGTTTATGGCTACACCTTC.

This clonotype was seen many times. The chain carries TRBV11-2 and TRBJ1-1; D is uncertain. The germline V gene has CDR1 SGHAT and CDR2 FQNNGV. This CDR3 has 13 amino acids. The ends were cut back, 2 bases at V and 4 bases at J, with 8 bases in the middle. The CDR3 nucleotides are TGTGCCAGCAGCTTAAGATTGAGCACTGAAGCTTTCTTT. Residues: CASSLRLSTEAFF.

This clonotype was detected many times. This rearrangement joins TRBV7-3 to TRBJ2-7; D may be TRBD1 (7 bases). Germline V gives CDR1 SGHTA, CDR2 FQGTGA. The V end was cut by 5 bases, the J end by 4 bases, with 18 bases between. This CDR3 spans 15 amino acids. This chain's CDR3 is CASSPWRGQVYEQYF. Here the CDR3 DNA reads TGTGCCAGCAGCCCGTGGAGGGGGCAGGTGTACGAGCAGTACTTC.

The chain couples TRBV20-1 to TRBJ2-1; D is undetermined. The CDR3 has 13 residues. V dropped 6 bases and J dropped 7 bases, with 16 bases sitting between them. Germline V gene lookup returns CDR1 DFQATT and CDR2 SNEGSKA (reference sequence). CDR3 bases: TGCAGTGCCAATCTCCAGGTAGATAATGAGCAGTTCTTC. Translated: CSANLQVDNEQFF.

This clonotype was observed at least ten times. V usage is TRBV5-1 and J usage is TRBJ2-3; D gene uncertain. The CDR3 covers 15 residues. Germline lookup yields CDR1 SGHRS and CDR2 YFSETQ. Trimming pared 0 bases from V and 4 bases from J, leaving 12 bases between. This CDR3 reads CASSLGYSDSDTQYF. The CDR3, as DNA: TGCGCCAGCAGCTTGGGCTATAGTGACTCAGATACGCAGTATTTT.

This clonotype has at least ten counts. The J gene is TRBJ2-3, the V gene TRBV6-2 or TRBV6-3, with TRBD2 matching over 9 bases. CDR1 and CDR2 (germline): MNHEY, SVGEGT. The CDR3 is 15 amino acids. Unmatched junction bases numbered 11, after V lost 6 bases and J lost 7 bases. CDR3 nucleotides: TGTGCCAGCAGCTCGAATAGCGGGAGCGTTTATACGCAGTATTTT. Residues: CASSSNSGSVYTQYF.

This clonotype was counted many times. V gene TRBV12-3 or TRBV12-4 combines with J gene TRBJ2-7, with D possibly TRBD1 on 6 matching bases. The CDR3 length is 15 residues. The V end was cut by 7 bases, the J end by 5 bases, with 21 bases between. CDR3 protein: CASNIGVGAGDEQYF. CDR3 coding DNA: TGTGCCAGCAACATAGGTGTGGGGGCCGGGGACGAGCAGTACTTC.

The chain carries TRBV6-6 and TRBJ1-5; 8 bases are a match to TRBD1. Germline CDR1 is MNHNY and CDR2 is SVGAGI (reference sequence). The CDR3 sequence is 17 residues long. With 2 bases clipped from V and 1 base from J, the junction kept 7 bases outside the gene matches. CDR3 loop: CASSYGRGPESNQPQHF. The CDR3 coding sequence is TGTGCCAGCAGTTACGGCAGGGGGCCGGAGAGCAATCAGCCCCAGCATTTT.

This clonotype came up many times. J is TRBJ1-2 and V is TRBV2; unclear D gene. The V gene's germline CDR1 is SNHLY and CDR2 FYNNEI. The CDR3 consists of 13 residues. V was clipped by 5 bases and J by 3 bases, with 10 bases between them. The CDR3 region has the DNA TGTGCCAGCAGTCTCTCTGTTTACTATGGCTACACCTTC. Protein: CASSLSVYYGYTF.

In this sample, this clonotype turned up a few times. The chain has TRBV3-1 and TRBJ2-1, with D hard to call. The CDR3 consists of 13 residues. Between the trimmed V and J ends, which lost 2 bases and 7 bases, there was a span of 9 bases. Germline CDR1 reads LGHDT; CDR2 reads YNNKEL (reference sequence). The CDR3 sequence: CASSQSQWNEQFF. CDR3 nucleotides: TGTGCCAGCAGCCAATCTCAGTGGAATGAGCAGTTCTTC.

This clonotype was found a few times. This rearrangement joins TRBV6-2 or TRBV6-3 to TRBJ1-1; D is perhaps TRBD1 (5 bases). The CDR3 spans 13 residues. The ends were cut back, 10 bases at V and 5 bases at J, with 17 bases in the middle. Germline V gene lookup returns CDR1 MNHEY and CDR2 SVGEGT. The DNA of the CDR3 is TGTGCCACCGGGACCTCCGTAGGGACTGAAGCTTTCTTT. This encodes CATGTSVGTEAFF.

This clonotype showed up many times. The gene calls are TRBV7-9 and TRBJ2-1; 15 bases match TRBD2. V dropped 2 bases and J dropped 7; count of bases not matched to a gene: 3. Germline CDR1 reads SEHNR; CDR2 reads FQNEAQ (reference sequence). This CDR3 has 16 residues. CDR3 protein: CASSLMGLAGGNEQFF. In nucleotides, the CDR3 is TGTGCCAGCAGCTTAATGGGACTAGCGGGAGGAAATGAGCAGTTCTTC.

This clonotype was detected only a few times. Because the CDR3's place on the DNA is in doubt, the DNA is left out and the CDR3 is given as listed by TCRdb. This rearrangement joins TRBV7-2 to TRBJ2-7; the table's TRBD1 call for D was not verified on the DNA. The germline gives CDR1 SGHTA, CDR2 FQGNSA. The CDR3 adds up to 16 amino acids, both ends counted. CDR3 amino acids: CASSQFGPGGLYEQYF.

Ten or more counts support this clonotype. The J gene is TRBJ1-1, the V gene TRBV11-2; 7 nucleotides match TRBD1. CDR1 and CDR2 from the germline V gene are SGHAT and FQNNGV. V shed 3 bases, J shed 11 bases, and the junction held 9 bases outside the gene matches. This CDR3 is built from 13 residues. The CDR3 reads CASSFRKGANAFF. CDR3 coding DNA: TGTGCCAGCAGCTTTCGGAAGGGGGCTAATGCTTTCTTT. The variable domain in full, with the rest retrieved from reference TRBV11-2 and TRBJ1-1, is EAGVAQSPRYKIIEKRQSVAFWCNPISGHATLYWYQQILGQGPKLLIQFQNNGVVDDSQLPKDRFSAERLKGVDSTLKIQPAKLEDSAVYLCASSFRKGANAFFGQGTRLTVV.

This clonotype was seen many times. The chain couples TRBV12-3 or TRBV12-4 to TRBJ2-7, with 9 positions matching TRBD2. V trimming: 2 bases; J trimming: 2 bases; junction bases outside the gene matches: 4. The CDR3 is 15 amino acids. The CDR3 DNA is TGTGCCAGCAGTTTAAATAGCGGGAGCCCCTACGAGCAGTACTTC. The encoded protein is CASSLNSGSPYEQYF.

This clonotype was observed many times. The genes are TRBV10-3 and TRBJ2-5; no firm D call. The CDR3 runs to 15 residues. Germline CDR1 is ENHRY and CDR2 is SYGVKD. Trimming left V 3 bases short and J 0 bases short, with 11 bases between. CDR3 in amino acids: CAISEGVTDQETQYF. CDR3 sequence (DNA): TGTGCCATCAGTGAAGGTGTTACAGACCAAGAGACCCAGTACTTC.

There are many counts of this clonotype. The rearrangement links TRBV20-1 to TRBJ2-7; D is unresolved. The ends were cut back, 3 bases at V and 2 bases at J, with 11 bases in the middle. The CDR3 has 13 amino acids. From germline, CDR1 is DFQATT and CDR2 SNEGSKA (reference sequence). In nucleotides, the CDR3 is TGCAGTGCTAGTGGGGTACTCACCTACGAGCAGTACTTC. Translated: CSASGVLTYEQYF.

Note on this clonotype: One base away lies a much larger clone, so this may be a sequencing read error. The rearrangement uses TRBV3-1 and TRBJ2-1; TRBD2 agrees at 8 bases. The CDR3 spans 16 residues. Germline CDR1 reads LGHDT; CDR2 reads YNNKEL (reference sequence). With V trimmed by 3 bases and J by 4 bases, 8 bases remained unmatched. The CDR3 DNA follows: TGTGCCAGCAGCCAGTATAGCGGGGTGGGATACAATGAGCAGTTCTTC. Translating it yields CASSQYSGVGYNEQFF.